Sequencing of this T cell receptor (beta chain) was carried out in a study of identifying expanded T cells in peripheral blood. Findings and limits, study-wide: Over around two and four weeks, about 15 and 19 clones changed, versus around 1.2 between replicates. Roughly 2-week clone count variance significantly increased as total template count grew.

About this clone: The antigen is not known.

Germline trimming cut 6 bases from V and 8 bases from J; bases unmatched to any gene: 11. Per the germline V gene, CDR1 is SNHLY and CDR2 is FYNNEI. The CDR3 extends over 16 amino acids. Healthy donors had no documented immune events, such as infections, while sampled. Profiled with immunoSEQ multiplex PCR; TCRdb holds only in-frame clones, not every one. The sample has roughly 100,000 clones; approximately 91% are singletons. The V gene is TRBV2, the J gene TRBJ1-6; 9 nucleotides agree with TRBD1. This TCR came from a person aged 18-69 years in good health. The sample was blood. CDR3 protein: CASRVTGTGTYSPLHF. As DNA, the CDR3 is TGTGCCAGCAGGGTCACCGGGACAGGGACTTATTCACCCCTCCACTTT.